Presented here are 20 T cell receptor beta chains from one specimen sequenced in a study of type 1 regulatory T cells. TCRdb itself ran the reads through MiXCR, one entry per CDR3 protein. This sample has about 24,000 distinct CDR3 sequences, with around 47% found just once. These receptors have no known antigen. The sample was cultured T cells, either the whole culture or a sorted T cell fraction (not recorded which). Receptors were obtained from a human donor in good health.

This clonotype was found a few times. The chain employs TRBV2 and TRBJ1-2; D is uncertain. V lost 4 bases and J lost 0, with 6 bases in between. Looked up from germline, CDR1 is SNHLY and CDR2 is FYNNEI. This CDR3 contains 13 residues. The chain's CDR3 is CASSVTANYGYTF. Here the CDR3 DNA reads TGTGCCAGCAGTGTTACGGCTAACTATGGCTACACCTTC.

This clonotype was recorded many times. The chain recombines TRBV6-1 with TRBJ2-7; 10 bases agree with TRBD1. The V gene end was trimmed by 8 bases and the J gene end by 4 bases; junction bases not matched to a gene: 11. The CDR3 contains 15 residues. Germline V gene data show CDR1 as MNHNS and CDR2 as SASEGT. The CDR3 spells CASELRGTGDYEQYF. The CDR3 DNA sequence: TGTGCCAGCGAGCTTCGGGGGACAGGGGATTACGAGCAGTACTTC.

The chain carries TRBV6-2 or TRBV6-3 and TRBJ1-5; 9 nucleotides match TRBD1. Germline trimming cut 2 bases from V and 5 bases from J; bases unmatched to any gene: 7. CDR1 and CDR2 from the germline V gene are MNHEY and SVGEGT. The CDR3 spans 16 residues. CDR3 nucleotide sequence: TGTGCCAGCAGTTACCGCTTGGGACAGGGAGATCAGCCCCAGCATTTT. Amino acids: CASSYRLGQGDQPQHF.

This chain connects TRBV4-3 to TRBJ2-1; D uncertain. The ends were cut back, 0 bases at V and 4 bases at J, with 13 bases in the middle. Germline CDR1 LGHNA, CDR2 YSLEER. There are 16 residues in the CDR3. CDR3 coding DNA: TGCGCCAGCAGCCAAGACTTGGCAGGTCAATACAATGAGCAGTTCTTC. Amino acids: CASSQDLAGQYNEQFF.

J is TRBJ2-1 and V is TRBV11-1; D call uncertain. This CDR3 region has 12 residues. V was shortened by 0 bases and J by 7 bases, with 4 bases between the two germline ends. The germline V gene has CDR1 SGHAT and CDR2 FQDESV (reference sequence). The CDR3 DNA reads as TGTGCCAGCAGCTTAGCGGGGAATGAGCAGTTCTTC. Amino acid sequence: CASSLAGNEQFF.

The genes are TRBV3-1 and TRBJ2-1; no firm D call. The CDR3 has 16 residues. V was trimmed by 1 base and J by 3 bases, leaving 13 bases between them. Germline V gene data show CDR1 as LGHDT and CDR2 as YNNKEL (reference sequence). Here the CDR3 reads CASSQGLSYGYNEQFF. CDR3 nucleotide sequence: TGTGCCAGCAGCCAAGGACTCAGCTATGGCTACAATGAGCAGTTCTTC.

In its sample, this clonotype was seen a few times. V and J are TRBV11-3 and TRBJ2-3; the match to TRBD2 covers 10 bases. There are 18 residues in the CDR3. Germline assignment: CDR1 SGHNT and CDR2 YENEEA. The J segment lost 0 bases and the V segment lost 1 base, leaving 7 bases of the junction unmatched. The CDR3 DNA reads TGTGCCAGCAGCTTAGGCACTAGCGGGGTTTTAAGCACAGATACGCAGTATTTT. Its protein is CASSLGTSGVLSTDTQYF.

The chain combines TRBV11-2 with TRBJ2-1; tentatively, D is TRBD1 or TRBD2 (6 bases each). Trimming removed 8 bases from V and 3 bases from J, with 8 bases in between. The CDR3 is 12 residues long. Germline V gene lookup returns CDR1 SGHAT and CDR2 FQNNGV. CDR3 DNA sequence: TGTGCCAGCCGGGGGCGCTACAATGAGCAGTTCTTC. Protein: CASRGRYNEQFF.

V is TRBV7-9 and J is TRBJ2-5, with no clear D. V was clipped by 1 base and J by 5 bases, with 5 bases between them. The CDR3 has 12 amino acids. CDR1 and CDR2 from the germline V gene are SEHNR and FQNEAQ (reference sequence). The CDR3 spells CASSLGAETQYF. In DNA form, the CDR3 reads TGTGCCAGCAGCTTAGGGGCGGAGACCCAGTACTTC. Using reference TRBV7-9 and TRBJ2-5 for the parts outside the CDR3, the full variable domain is DTGVSQNPRHKITKRGQNVTFRCDPISEHNRLYWYRQTLGQGPEFLTYFQNEAQLEKSRLLSDRFSAERPKGSFSTLEIQRTEQGDSAMYLCASSLGAETQYFGPGTRLLVL.

The J gene is TRBJ2-7, the V gene TRBV15; 7 bases agree with TRBD1. Germline CDR1 is LNHNV and CDR2 is YYDKDF (reference sequence). The CDR3 extends over 15 amino acids. Losses at the gene ends were 0 bases for V and 6 bases for J; bases not matched to a gene: 8. The CDR3 protein is CATSREGTASAEQYF. CDR3 nucleotides: TGTGCCACCAGCAGAGAAGGGACAGCCTCCGCCGAGCAGTACTTC. The variable domain in full, with the rest retrieved from reference TRBV15 and TRBJ2-7, is DAMVIQNPRYQVTQFGKPVTLSCSQTLNHNVMYWYQQKSSQAPKLLFHYYDKDFNNEADTPDNFQSRRPNTSFCFLDIRSPGLGDTAMYLCATSREGTASAEQYFGPGTRLTVT.

This clonotype was observed a handful of times. The rearrangement joins TRBV18 to TRBJ1-1; the D is unclear. Trimming shortened V by 3 bases and J by 0 bases, and 5 bases separated the two germline ends. CDR3 size: 13 residues. Germline V CDR1 and CDR2: KGHSH, LQKENI. The CDR3 DNA reads as TGTGCCAGCTCACCGCCCATGAACACTGAAGCTTTCTTT. It is translated as CASSPPMNTEAFF.

This clonotype was counted a few times. The chain uses TRBV28 and TRBJ1-1; no clear D gene. The CDR3 totals 14 residues. V lost 8 bases to trimming and J lost 5 bases, with 18 bases between them. Germline V gives CDR1 MDHEN, CDR2 SYDVKM. The CDR3 nucleotides read TGTGCCAGCGTAGACTATAGACGGGAAACTGAAGCTTTCTTT. Translated: CASVDYRRETEAFF. Looking up the rest from reference TRBV28 and TRBJ1-1 gives the full variable domain: DVKVTQSSRYLVKRTGEKVFLECVQDMDHENMFWYRQDPGLGLRLIYFSYDVKMKEKGDIPEGYSVSREKKERFSLILESASTNQTSMYLCASVDYRRETEAFFGQGTRLTVV.

Judged by abundance, this clonotype is medium-sized (0.01 to 0.1%). The J gene is TRBJ2-1, the V gene TRBV7-9, with 10 bases identical to TRBD1. This CDR3 comprises 14 residues. Germline V gives CDR1 SEHNR, CDR2 FQNEAQ (reference sequence). V shed 4 bases, J shed 4 bases, and the junction held 1 base outside the gene matches. The DNA of the CDR3 is TGTGCCAGCAGCTCGGGACAGGGGTACAATGAGCAGTTCTTC. This gives the protein CASSSGQGYNEQFF.

The chain employs TRBV6-2 or TRBV6-3 and TRBJ1-2, with D perhaps TRBD1 (6 bases). CDR3 length: 13 residues. V dropped 2 bases and J dropped 5 bases, with 9 bases sitting between them. Germline V gives CDR1 MNHEY, CDR2 SVGEGT. This CDR3 is CASSYNRDYGYTF. CDR3 in DNA: TGTGCCAGCAGTTACAACAGGGATTATGGCTACACCTTC.

This clonotype has a handful of counts. V gene TRBV7-3 combines with J gene TRBJ2-1, with TRBD2 as a possible D gene (6 bases). The V gene's germline CDR1 is SGHTA and CDR2 FQGTGA. Trimming took 1 base from V and 1 from J, leaving 8 bases between them. The CDR3 sequence is 15 residues long. This CDR3 is CASSLSGASYNEQFF. The CDR3 DNA sequence: TGTGCCAGCAGCTTAAGCGGGGCGTCCTACAATGAGCAGTTCTTC.

This clonotype came up many times. Written as DNA, the CDR3 is TGTGCCATCAACCCGGGACTAGCGGATGAGCAGTTCTTC. Translation: CAINPGLADEQFF. The V gene is TRBV10-3, the J gene TRBJ2-1; 11 bases align to TRBD2. This CDR3 has 13 residues. The germline V gene has CDR1 ENHRY and CDR2 SYGVKD. Germline trimming cut 7 bases from V and 8 bases from J; bases unmatched to any gene: 4.

The J gene is TRBJ1-6, the V gene TRBV6-5, with 8 bases fitting TRBD1. The CDR3 covers 15 residues. Germline loops: CDR1 MNHEY, CDR2 SVGAGI. The junction had 8 bases not matched to a gene; V was cut back by 6 bases and J by 7 bases. The CDR3 loop reads CASSLSWTGNSPLHF. CDR3 in DNA: TGTGCCAGCAGCCTCTCCTGGACAGGGAATTCACCCCTCCACTTT.

The chain has TRBV29-1 and TRBJ1-1; no clear D. Per the germline V gene, CDR1 is SQVTM and CDR2 is ANQGSEA. This CDR3 region has 13 residues. Trimming stripped 4 bases from V and 1 base from J, with 10 bases between. The CDR3 is CSVAKGENTEAFF. CDR3 nucleotides: TGCAGCGTTGCGAAGGGTGAGAACACTGAAGCTTTCTTT.

By sample share, this clonotype is medium-sized. The chain links TRBV6-6 to TRBJ2-3, with 8 positions matching TRBD1. CDR1 is MNHNY and CDR2 is SVGAGI in the germline V gene (reference sequence). The junction had 7 bases not matched to a gene; V was cut back by 5 bases and J by 0 bases. CDR3 size: 16 residues. The CDR3 reads CASSGTGLASTDTQYF. For the CDR3, the DNA is TGTGCCAGCAGTGGGACAGGTCTGGCTAGCACAGATACGCAGTATTTT.

The chain has TRBV10-3 and TRBJ2-1; D may be TRBD1 (6 bases). CDR1 is ENHRY, CDR2 SYGVKD, per germline. The CDR3 runs 15 residues. V shed 6 bases and J shed 6 bases, with 18 bases lying between them. CDR3 bases: TGTGCCATCAGCAACAGGGTGGGTGATCTCAATGAGCAGTTCTTC. Translating gives CAISNRVGDLNEQFF.